The T cell receptor beta chain described here comes from a study of blood T cells in healthy people across ages (dated by TCRdb to the mid-2010s). With regard to the full study: In model experiments, roughly one uniquely barcoded TCR beta cDNA molecule per two T cells was captured by template switching. Age-related changes in TCR beta repertoire diversity were measured in the study by deep sequencing normalized with unique cDNA molecular identifiers. The donors were divided into four age groups: young (average approximately 17 years), middle-aged (under 40), aged (about 60) and long-lived (about 90). To avoid experimental bias, donors of different ages were distributed randomly across sequencing lanes. The study analyzed two additional independent replicas of 1 million unique cDNA reads from the same blood draw for two donors, one aged 18 to 29 and one aged 80 or older. General study outcomes and caveats: Compared with the aged group, more naive CD4+ T cells, fewer expanded clones and increased TCR diversity were shown by the long-lived group, suggesting age selection. There was a strong correlation between observed TCR beta diversity and the percentage of naive T cells measured by flow cytometry. Observed TCR beta diversity per million T cells fell roughly linearly with age, and a significant reduction was already apparent by age around 40. Since profiling was done on bulk unsorted PBMCs, naive and antigen-experienced compartments could not be conclusively compared. Donor CMV infection status was unknown, potentially confounding age-related changes in expanded clonotypes. Estimates of total diversity based on one million sequenced T cells were considered lower bounds and underestimates.

This clonotype appeared many times. Its antigen is still unknown. Per-nucleotide qualities are absent, and no much larger clonotype sits a single base away. From the germline V gene (reference sequence), CDR1 is DFQATT and CDR2 is SNEGSKA. CDR3 length: 16 amino acids, cysteine to phenylalanine. The DNA shown is the 48-base CDR3, in frame from base 1. Relative to germline, V is 0 bases shorter and J is 7 bases shorter, with 19 bases between their ends. Receptor libraries were prepared by 5' RACE. Sequencer: Illumina HiSeq 2500. A second PCR of roughly 7 to 12 cycles was performed with a sample-barcoded 5' primer and a J-beta primer mix. A template-switch 5' adaptor carrying 12 random nucleotides introduced a unique molecular identifier onto each TCR beta cDNA molecule. Each sample yielded at least 3 million CDR3-containing paired-end reads. The Mint cDNA synthesis kit, primed by a TRBC-specific oligonucleotide, was used to synthesize first-strand cDNA from all RNA. After uracil-DNA glycosylase treatment, a first 18-cycle PCR used universal primers M1SS and BC2_uni_R on all cDNA. The original methods were these. For normalization, 1 million high-quality reads were randomly selected from each sample, with every read carrying a distinct molecular identifier. Instead of being binned into consensus sequences, reads with shared molecular identifiers were discarded. MiTCR, set to a Q25 quality threshold and the strictest error-elimination algorithm, was used for CDR3 identification, clonotype clustering and error correction. A nonparametric unseen species model using Euler transformation provided a lower-bound estimate of total TCR beta diversity. Through fastp at Q25 and MiXCR, TCRdb rebuilt clones from the public reads, retaining in-frame beta chains. Identical CDR3 proteins give one entry, which carries the most common genes and DNA. The authors' filters were not applied to this entry. The sample profile shows 650,000 to 700,000 distinct CDR3 sequences; around 32% of them were found once. The top ten constitute 15% of the sample.

Donors were about 36 systemically healthy Caucasian individuals from Russia aged roughly 6 to 100 years. Each donor gave ten milliliters of peripheral blood, collected into EDTA-treated Vacutainer tubes. Ficoll-Paque density-gradient centrifugation was used to isolate PBMCs, with at least 7 million per sample. Trizol reagent was used to extract total RNA from PBMCs, with at least 5 micrograms per sample. The percentages of naive CD45RAhigh/CD27high T cells were determined by flow cytometry on a PBMC aliquot from every donor. Here the chain combines TRBV20-1 and TRBJ2-1; TRBD2 is a weak D gene call, 5 bases matching. Sequenced input: blood. This clonotype was obtained from a woman of 80 years or more in good health. Donor details come from another sample of the same person, matched by shared clones. The CDR3 reads as follows: CSARDEGRWNLNEQFF. The DNA reads as follows: TGCAGTGCTAGAGATGAGGGCAGGTGGAATTTGAATGAGCAGTTCTTC.